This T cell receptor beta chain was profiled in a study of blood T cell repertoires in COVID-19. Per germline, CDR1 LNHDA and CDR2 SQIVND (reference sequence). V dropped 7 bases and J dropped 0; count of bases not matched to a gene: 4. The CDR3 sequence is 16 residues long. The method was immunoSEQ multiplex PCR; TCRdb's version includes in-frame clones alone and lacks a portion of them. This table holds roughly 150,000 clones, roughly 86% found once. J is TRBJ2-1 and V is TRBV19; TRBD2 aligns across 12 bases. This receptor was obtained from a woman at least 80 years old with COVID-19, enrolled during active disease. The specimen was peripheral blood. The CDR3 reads CASNPTSGSSYNEQFF. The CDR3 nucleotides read TGTGCCAGTAATCCGACTAGCGGGAGCTCCTACAATGAGCAGTTCTTC.